A single sample gave rise to the 18 T cell receptor beta chains below, sequenced in a study of tissue T cells after allogeneic stem cell transplantation. The assay was immunoSEQ multiplex PCR, and TCRdb's table has in-frame clones only and misses some. Of about 4,700 clones in the sample, almost 70% were seen once. This material consisted of duodenal tissue, taken at autopsy. The origin of the receptors is a female patient aged 18-55 years with steroid-refractory graft-versus-host disease after an allogeneic stem cell transplant. The T cells may come from the graft donor.

In this sample, this clone turned up once. V and J are TRBV7-9 and TRBJ1-4; the match to TRBD1 covers 8 bases. Germline V gives CDR1 SEHNR, CDR2 FQNEAQ (reference sequence). J lost 8 bases, V lost 6 bases, and 8 bases had no gene match. The CDR3 sequence is 14 residues long. CDR3 residues: CASSTDRDREKLFF. CDR3 in DNA: TGTGCCAGCAGTACCGACAGGGACAGGGAAAAACTGTTTTTT.

This clone was seen more than once but under ten times. The rearrangement uses TRBV2 and TRBJ1-1, with TRBD1 matching 8 bases. Germline loops: CDR1 SNHLY, CDR2 FYNNEI. This CDR3 region has 18 residues. Trimming took 4 bases from V and 4 from J; bases not matched to a gene: 17. CDR3 amino acids: CASSGAGGWVSHGTEAFF. In DNA form, the CDR3 reads TGTGCCAGCAGTGGCGCAGGGGGCTGGGTTAGTCATGGCACTGAAGCTTTCTTT. Full variable domain (missing parts from reference TRBV2 and TRBJ1-1): EPEVTQTPSHQVTQMGQEVILRCVPISNHLYFYWYRQILGQKVEFLVSFYNNEISEKSEIFDDQFSVERPDGSNFTLKIRSTKLEDSAMYFCASSGAGGWVSHGTEAFFGQGTRLTVV.

This clone was detected only once. The chain is built from TRBV27 and TRBJ1-1; the D gene is possibly TRBD1 (6 bases). Germline CDR1 MNHEY, CDR2 SMNVEV (reference sequence). The CDR3 has 14 residues. Trimming stripped 5 bases from V and 1 base from J, with 11 bases between. In DNA, the CDR3 is TGTGCCAGCAGTGCGACAGGCCCGAACACTGAAGCTTTCTTT. Residues: CASSATGPNTEAFF.

The V gene is TRBV6-2 or TRBV6-3, the J gene TRBJ1-1; 8 bases map to TRBD1. V lost 6 bases to trimming and J lost 0 bases; unmatched junction nucleotides: 12. CDR1 is MNHEY, CDR2 SVGEGT, per germline. The CDR3 has 17 amino acids. In nucleotides, the CDR3 is TGTGCCAGCAGCCGTGACAGGGGTAAATTCATGAACACTGAAGCTTTCTTT. Translation gives CASSRDRGKFMNTEAFF.

This clone was found a few times. This chain joins TRBV4-1 and TRBJ2-3, with 8 bases matching TRBD2. The CDR3 totals 17 residues. The germline CDR1 and CDR2 sequences are MGHRA and YSYEKL. V shed 4 bases, J shed 1 base, and the junction held 10 bases outside the gene matches. The DNA of the CDR3 is TGCGCCAGCAGCCGAAAGTCGGCGACTAGCGGCACAGATACGCAGTATTTT. Amino acid sequence: CASSRKSATSGTDTQYF.

The chain uses TRBV24-1 and TRBJ2-3, with TRBD2 as a possible D gene (5 bases). Germline CDR1 is KGHDR and CDR2 is SFDVKD. Trimming took 0 bases from V and 5 from J, leaving 11 bases between them. The CDR3 totals 15 residues. The CDR3 protein is CATSDLPLGGDTQYF. The CDR3 bases are TGTGCCACCAGTGATTTGCCTCTTGGAGGAGATACGCAGTATTTT.

The rearrangement links TRBV5-1 to TRBJ2-7, with a possible D match to TRBD1 (6 bases). V lost 3 bases and J 0 bases, leaving 7 bases between the germline ends. Germline values: CDR1 SGHRS, CDR2 YFSETQ. The CDR3 runs to 13 residues. The CDR3 DNA is TGCGCCAGCAGCTGGACAGTCTCCTACGAGCAGTACTTC. Amino acid sequence: CASSWTVSYEQYF.

This clone has just one count. The genes are TRBV18 and TRBJ1-5, with D possibly TRBD1 on 5 matching bases. The CDR3 sequence is 15 residues long. V was pared by 4 bases and J by 6 bases, with 16 bases between. Germline V gene lookup returns CDR1 KGHSH and CDR2 LQKENI. The CDR3 protein is CASSLEQGLSQPQHF. The CDR3 DNA reads TGTGCCAGCTCACTGGAGCAGGGTTTAAGTCAGCCCCAGCATTTT.

This clone was picked up one time. This chain links TRBV2 with TRBJ2-7; D unclear. Germline CDR1 reads SNHLY; CDR2 reads FYNNEI. This CDR3 is 12 amino acids long. Trimming cost V 11 bases and J 2 bases, with 13 bases left between them. CDR3 sequence: CAFTTNTYEQYF. CDR3 nucleotide sequence: TGTGCCTTCACGACAAACACCTACGAGCAGTACTTC.

The genes are TRBV6-1 and TRBJ1-5; the D gene is possibly TRBD1 (5 bases). This CDR3 has 14 residues. Looked up from germline, CDR1 is MNHNS and CDR2 is SASEGT. V was trimmed by 2 bases and J by 3 bases, leaving 8 bases between them. CDR3 sequence (DNA): TGTGCCAGCAGTGAAAGGGGCAACAATCAGCCCCAGCATTTT. It yields the protein CASSERGNNQPQHF.

V gene TRBV6-1 combines with J gene TRBJ1-2; D perhaps matches TRBD1 (5 bases). Germline values: CDR1 MNHNS, CDR2 SASEGT. This CDR3 spans 17 amino acids. V lost 1 base, J lost 2 bases, and 17 bases lay in between. CDR3 region: CASSEGHRGAPNYGYTF. Here the CDR3 DNA reads TGTGCCAGCAGTGAAGGGCACAGAGGGGCCCCGAACTATGGCTACACCTTC.

The gene calls are TRBV9 and TRBJ1-2; unclear D gene. V lost 3 bases and J 4 bases, leaving 16 bases between the germline ends. CDR3 size: 15 residues. Germline-derived CDR1 and CDR2 are SGDLS and YYNGEE. CDR3 sequence reads: CASSASGNPIYGYTF. In DNA form, the CDR3 reads TGTGCCAGCAGCGCCTCGGGGAACCCTATCTATGGCTACACCTTC. Full variable domain (missing parts from reference TRBV9 and TRBJ1-2): DSGVTQTPKHLITATGQRVTLRCSPRSGDLSVYWYQQSLDQGLQFLIQYYNGEERAKGNILERFSAQQFPDLHSELNLSSLELGDSALYFCASSASGNPIYGYTFGSGTRLTVV.

This chain links TRBV7-6 with TRBJ1-1; D is ambiguous. The germline V gene encodes CDR1 SGHVS and CDR2 FNYEAQ. This CDR3 is built from 14 residues. Deletions cut 5 bases from V and 5 bases from J, with 15 bases between. CDR3: CASSLKLGTTEAFF. CDR3 bases: TGTGCCAGCAGCCTCAAGTTGGGTACAACTGAAGCTTTCTTT.

This sequence joins TRBV5-6 and TRBJ1-5, with 8 bases lining up with TRBD1. The CDR3 loop spans 16 amino acids. Germline V gene data show CDR1 as SGHDT and CDR2 as YYEEEE. With 4 bases clipped from V and 3 bases from J, the junction kept 9 bases outside the gene matches. The CDR3 reads CASSQGTGRNNQPQHF. CDR3 coding DNA: TGTGCCAGCAGCCAGGGGACAGGCCGTAACAATCAGCCCCAGCATTTT.

J is TRBJ2-3 and V is TRBV29-1; 10 bases are a match to TRBD1. The ends lost 4 bases at V and 2 bases at J; junction bases unmatched: 6. Germline CDR1 reads SQVTM; CDR2 reads ANQGSEA. The CDR3 has 15 residues. The CDR3 is CSVADRGQSTDTQYF. The DNA of the CDR3 is TGCAGCGTTGCTGACAGGGGGCAATCCACAGATACGCAGTATTTT.

A few counts support this clone. The J gene is TRBJ2-1, the V gene TRBV7-9; 7 bases are a match to TRBD2. V lost 6 bases to trimming and J lost 8 bases; unmatched junction nucleotides: 13. The CDR3 spans 15 residues. Germline loops: CDR1 SEHNR, CDR2 FQNEAQ (reference sequence). The CDR3 loop is CASRKPGLPSYEQFF. For the CDR3, the DNA is TGTGCCAGCAGAAAACCGGGACTACCATCTTATGAGCAGTTCTTC.

The table lists this clone with a few counts. This rearrangement joins TRBV5-1 to TRBJ2-5; D is unresolved. V was cut by 4 bases and J by 4 bases, with 8 bases left in between. The CDR3 consists of 12 residues. Germline V gene lookup returns CDR1 SGHRS and CDR2 YFSETQ. The CDR3: CASSPTGETQYF. The CDR3 DNA reads as TGCGCCAGCAGCCCGACGGGAGAGACCCAGTACTTC.

V and J are TRBV28 and TRBJ1-2; D unresolved. Germline V gives CDR1 MDHEN, CDR2 SYDVKM. The CDR3 loop spans 12 amino acids. Trimming took 6 bases from V and 6 from J, leaving 11 bases between them. CDR3 bases: TGTGCCAGCAGGGGAGCTAAAGATGGCTACACCTTC. Its translation: CASRGAKDGYTF.